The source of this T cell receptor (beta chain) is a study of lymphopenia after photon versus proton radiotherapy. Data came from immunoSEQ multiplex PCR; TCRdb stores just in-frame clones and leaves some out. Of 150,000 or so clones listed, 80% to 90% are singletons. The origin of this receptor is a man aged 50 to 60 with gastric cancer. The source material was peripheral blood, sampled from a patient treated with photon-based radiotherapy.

CDR3 nucleotide sequence: TGCGCCAGCAGCCCCCGACAGGACCACACTGAAGCTTTCTTT. This translates into CASSPRQDHTEAFF. The chain employs TRBV5-1 and TRBJ1-1; possibly TRBD1 for D (6 bases). V gave up 4 bases and J gave up 3 bases, with 13 bases separating them. This CDR3 contains 14 residues. Germline V gene lookup returns CDR1 SGHRS and CDR2 YFSETQ.